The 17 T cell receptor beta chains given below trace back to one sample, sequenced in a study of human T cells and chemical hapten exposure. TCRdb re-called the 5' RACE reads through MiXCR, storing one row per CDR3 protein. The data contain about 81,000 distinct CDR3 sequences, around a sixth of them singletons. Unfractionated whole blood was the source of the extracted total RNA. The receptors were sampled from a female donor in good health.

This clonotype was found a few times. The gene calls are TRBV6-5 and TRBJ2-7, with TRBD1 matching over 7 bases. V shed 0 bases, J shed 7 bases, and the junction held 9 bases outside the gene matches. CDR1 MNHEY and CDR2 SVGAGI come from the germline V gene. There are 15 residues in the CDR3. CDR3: CASSYSATGLREQYF. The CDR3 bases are TGTGCCAGCAGTTACTCGGCGACAGGGCTCCGGGAGCAGTACTTC.

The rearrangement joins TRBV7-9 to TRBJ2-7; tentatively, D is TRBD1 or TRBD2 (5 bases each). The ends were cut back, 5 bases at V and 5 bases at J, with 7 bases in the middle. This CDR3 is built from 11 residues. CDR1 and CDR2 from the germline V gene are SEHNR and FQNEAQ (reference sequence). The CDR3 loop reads CASSQGHEQYF. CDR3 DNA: TGTGCCAGCAGCCAGGGACACGAGCAGTACTTC.

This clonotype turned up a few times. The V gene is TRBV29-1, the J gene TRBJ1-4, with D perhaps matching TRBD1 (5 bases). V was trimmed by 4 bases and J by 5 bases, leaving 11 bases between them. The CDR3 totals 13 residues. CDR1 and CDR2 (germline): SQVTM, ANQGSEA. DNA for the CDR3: TGCAGCGTTGGCGGGACTGGCAATGAAAAACTGTTTTTT. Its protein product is CSVGGTGNEKLFF.

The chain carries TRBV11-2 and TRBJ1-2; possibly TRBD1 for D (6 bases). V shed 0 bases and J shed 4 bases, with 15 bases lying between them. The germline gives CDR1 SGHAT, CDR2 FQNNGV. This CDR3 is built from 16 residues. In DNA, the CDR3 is TGTGCCAGCAGCTTAGAGCCTGGGCTGGGGGCCTATGGCTACACCTTC. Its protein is CASSLEPGLGAYGYTF. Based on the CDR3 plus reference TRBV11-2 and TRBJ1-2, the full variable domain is EAGVAQSPRYKIIEKRQSVAFWCNPISGHATLYWYQQILGQGPKLLIQFQNNGVVDDSQLPKDRFSAERLKGVDSTLKIQPAKLEDSAVYLCASSLEPGLGAYGYTFGSGTRLTVV.

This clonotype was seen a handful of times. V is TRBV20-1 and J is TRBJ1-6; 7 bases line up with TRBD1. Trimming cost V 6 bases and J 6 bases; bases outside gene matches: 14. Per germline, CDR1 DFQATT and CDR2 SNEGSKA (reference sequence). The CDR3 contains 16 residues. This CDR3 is CSASDTRQGFNSPLHF. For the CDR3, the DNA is TGCAGTGCAAGCGACACCCGACAGGGCTTTAATTCACCCCTCCACTTT.

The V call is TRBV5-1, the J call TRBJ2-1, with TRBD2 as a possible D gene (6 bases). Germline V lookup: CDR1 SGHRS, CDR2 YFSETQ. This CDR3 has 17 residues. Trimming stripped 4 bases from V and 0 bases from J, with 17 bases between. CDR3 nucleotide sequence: TGCGCCAGCAGCGTCCAGGCGGGGCCTGTCTCCTACAATGAGCAGTTCTTC. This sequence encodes CASSVQAGPVSYNEQFF. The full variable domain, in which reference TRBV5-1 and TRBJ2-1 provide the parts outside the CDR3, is KAGVTQTPRYLIKTRGQQVTLSCSPISGHRSVSWYQQTPGQGLQFLFEYFSETQRNKGNFPGRFSGRQFSNSRSEMNVSTLELGDSALYLCASSVQAGPVSYNEQFFGPGTRLTVL.

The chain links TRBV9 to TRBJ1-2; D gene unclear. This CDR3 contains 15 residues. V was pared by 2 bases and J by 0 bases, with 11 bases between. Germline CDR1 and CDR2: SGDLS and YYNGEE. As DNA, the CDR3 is TGTGCCAGCAGCGTCGATGTCAGTCCTAACTATGGCTACACCTTC. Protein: CASSVDVSPNYGYTF.

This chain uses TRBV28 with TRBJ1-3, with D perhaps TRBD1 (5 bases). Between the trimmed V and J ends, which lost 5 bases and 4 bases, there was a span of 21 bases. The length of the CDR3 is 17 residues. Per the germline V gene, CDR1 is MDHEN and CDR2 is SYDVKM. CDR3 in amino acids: CASSQNARATGGNTIYF. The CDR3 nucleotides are TGTGCCAGCAGTCAAAACGCCAGGGCTACCGGGGGAAACACCATATATTTT.

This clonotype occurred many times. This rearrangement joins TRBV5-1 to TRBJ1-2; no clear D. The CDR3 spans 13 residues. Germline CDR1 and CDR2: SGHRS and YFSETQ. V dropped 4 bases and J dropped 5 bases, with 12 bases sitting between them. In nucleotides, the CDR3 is TGCGCCAGCAGCCCCGACCTTGTTTATGGCTACACCTTC. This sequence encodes CASSPDLVYGYTF. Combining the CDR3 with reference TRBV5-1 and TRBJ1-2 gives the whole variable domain KAGVTQTPRYLIKTRGQQVTLSCSPISGHRSVSWYQQTPGQGLQFLFEYFSETQRNKGNFPGRFSGRQFSNSRSEMNVSTLELGDSALYLCASSPDLVYGYTFGSGTRLTVV.

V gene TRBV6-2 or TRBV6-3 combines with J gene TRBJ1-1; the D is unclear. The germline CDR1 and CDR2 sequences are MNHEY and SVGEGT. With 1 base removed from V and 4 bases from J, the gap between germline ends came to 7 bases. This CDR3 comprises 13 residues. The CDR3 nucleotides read TGTGCCAGCAGTTACTTAGCGGGCACTGAAGCTTTCTTT. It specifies CASSYLAGTEAFF.

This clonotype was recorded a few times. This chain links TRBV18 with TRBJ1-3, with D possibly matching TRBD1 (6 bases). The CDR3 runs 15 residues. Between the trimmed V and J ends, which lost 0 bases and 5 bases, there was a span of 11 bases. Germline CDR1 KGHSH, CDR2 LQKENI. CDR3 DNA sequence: TGTGCCAGCTCACCACCCGGACAGAGTCGAAACACCATATATTTT. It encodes CASSPPGQSRNTIYF.

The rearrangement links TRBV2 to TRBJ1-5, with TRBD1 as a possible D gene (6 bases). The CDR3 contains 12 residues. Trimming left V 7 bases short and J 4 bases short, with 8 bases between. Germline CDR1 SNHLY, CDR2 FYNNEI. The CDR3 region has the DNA TGTGCCAGCAAAGGGGGGAATCAGCCCCAGCATTTT. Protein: CASKGGNQPQHF.

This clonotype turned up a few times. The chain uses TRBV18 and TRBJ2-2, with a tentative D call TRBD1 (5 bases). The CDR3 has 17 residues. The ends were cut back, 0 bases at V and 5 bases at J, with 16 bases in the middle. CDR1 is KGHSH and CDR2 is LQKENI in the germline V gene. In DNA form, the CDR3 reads TGTGCCAGCTCACCACCGGGCAGGGCCGACGGGACCGGGGAGCTGTTTTTT. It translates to CASSPPGRADGTGELFF.

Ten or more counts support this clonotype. The CDR3 nucleotides are TGTGCCAGCGCTGGGGGCCACAATGAGCAGTTCTTC. It translates to CASAGGHNEQFF. The gene calls are TRBV3-1 and TRBJ2-1; a weak D match, TRBD1 (6 bases). Trimming removed 8 bases from V and 5 bases from J, with 10 bases in between. Germline V gene lookup returns CDR1 LGHDT and CDR2 YNNKEL (reference sequence). The CDR3 has 12 amino acids.

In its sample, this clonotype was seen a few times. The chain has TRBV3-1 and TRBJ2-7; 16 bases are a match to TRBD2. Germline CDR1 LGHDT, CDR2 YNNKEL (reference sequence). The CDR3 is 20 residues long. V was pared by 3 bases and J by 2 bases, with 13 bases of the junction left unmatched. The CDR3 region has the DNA TGTGCCAGCAGCCACCCTATGAACCCGGGACTAGCGGGAGGGGCCTACGAGCAGTACTTC. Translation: CASSHPMNPGLAGGAYEQYF.

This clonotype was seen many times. CDR3 in amino acids: CSVPTSGGSYNEQFF. CDR3 DNA: TGCAGCGTTCCGACTAGCGGGGGCTCCTACAATGAGCAGTTCTTC. The chain carries TRBV29-1 and TRBJ2-1, with 12 bases identical to TRBD2. The J segment lost 0 bases and the V segment lost 5 bases, leaving 2 bases of the junction unmatched. The CDR3 is 15 amino acids. In germline, CDR1 is SQVTM, CDR2 ANQGSEA.

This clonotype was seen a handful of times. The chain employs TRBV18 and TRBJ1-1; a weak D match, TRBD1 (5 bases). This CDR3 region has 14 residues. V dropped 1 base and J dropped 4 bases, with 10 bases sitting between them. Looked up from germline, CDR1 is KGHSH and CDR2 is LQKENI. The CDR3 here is CASSPLGGTTEAFF. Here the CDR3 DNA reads TGTGCCAGCTCACCACTGGGGGGAACCACTGAAGCTTTCTTT.